Below, one T cell receptor gamma chain is given with its context. Antigen specificity is unknown. An end of the junction differs from the germline gene, which may be a read error. Alphabeta T cells were depleted, then CD3+ Vdelta1+ Vdelta2- thymocytes were FACS-sorted. This sample was included in a study of Vδ1+ human thymocytes. Study observations and caveats: Despite high sort purity, roughly 20% of thymic T cell receptor delta sequences were Vdelta2. Thymic TRG and TRD repertoires appeared highly polyclonal.

The template was reverse-transcribed extracted RNA. The CDR3 regions were amplified by multiplex PCR from V-gene primers to a constant-region primer. TCRdb re-processed the multiplex PCR reads via CATT. The data show about 27,000 gamma-chain clones, around a fifth seen once. Germline V gene sequence: CDR1 EGSNGY, CDR2 YDSYNSKV. The CDR3 totals 14 residues. Sequencing used Vdelta1+ gamma-delta thymocytes from the thymus. Regarding subset: FACS-sorted CD3+ TCRalphabeta- TCRVdelta1+ TCRVdelta2- thymocytes. The clonotype was recovered from a boy under two years old who had congenital heart surgery. The chain recombines TRGV2 with TRGJ1 or TRGJ2. CDR3 loop: CATWDGLGYYKTLF. CDR3 nucleotides: TGTGCCACCTGGGACGGGCTGGGGTATTATAAGACACTCTTT.